This passage covers 20 T cell receptor beta chains from one sample sequenced in a study of identical twins. TCRdb itself ran the 5' RACE reads through MiXCR, one entry per CDR3 protein. The table records roughly 1.6 million distinct CDR3 sequences, under 35% of them present only once. The sequencing input was cord blood. The receptors come from a newborn girl in good health.

This clonotype was observed once. The chain is built from TRBV5-1 and TRBJ2-2, with a possible D match to TRBD1 (6 bases). V was shortened by 2 bases and J by 5 bases, with 13 bases between the two germline ends. From germline, CDR1 is SGHRS and CDR2 YFSETQ. This CDR3 comprises 15 residues. CDR3 in amino acids: CASSFGGQGTGELFF. CDR3 sequence (DNA): TGCGCCAGCAGCTTCGGAGGCCAGGGGACCGGGGAGCTGTTTTTT.

The chain carries TRBV20-1 and TRBJ1-2; 9 positions match TRBD1. V lost 2 bases to trimming and J lost 2 bases; unmatched junction nucleotides: 3. The CDR3 loop spans 14 amino acids. Germline-derived CDR1 and CDR2 are DFQATT and SNEGSKA (reference sequence). CDR3 region: CSARTGTGNYGYTF. The CDR3 DNA reads TGCAGTGCTAGAACCGGGACAGGGAACTATGGCTACACCTTC.

The chain carries TRBV7-8 and TRBJ2-4; 9 bases line up with TRBD1. Germline values: CDR1 SGHVS, CDR2 FQNEAQ. The length of the CDR3 is 14 residues. V lost 4 bases to trimming and J lost 13 bases; unmatched junction nucleotides: 11. The CDR3 reads CASSSDRGTWEQYF. CDR3 DNA sequence: TGTGCCAGCAGCTCTGACAGGGGGACTTGGGAGCAGTACTTC.

V is TRBV12-3 or TRBV12-4 and J is TRBJ1-2; weak D call: TRBD1 (5 bases). Between the trimmed V and J ends, which lost 6 bases and 6 bases, there was a span of 20 bases. The CDR3 has 15 residues. CDR3 sequence reads: CASSLIVPTGDGYTF. CDR3 coding DNA: TGTGCCAGCAGCTTAATAGTTCCCACAGGAGATGGCTACACCTTC.

This chain connects TRBV27 to TRBJ2-7; 10 nucleotides match TRBD2. Germline assignment: CDR1 MNHEY and CDR2 SMNVEV (reference sequence). This CDR3 contains 15 residues. V dropped 0 bases and J dropped 4; count of bases not matched to a gene: 3. In DNA, the CDR3 is TGTGCCAGCAGTTTATCCGGACTAGCGGCGTACGAGCAGTACTTC. The encoded protein is CASSLSGLAAYEQYF.

This clonotype was observed a handful of times. This sequence joins TRBV5-1 and TRBJ2-1, with TRBD1 as a possible D gene (6 bases). The CDR3 runs to 14 residues. V lost 0 bases to trimming and J lost 6 bases, with 10 bases between them. Germline V lookup: CDR1 SGHRS, CDR2 YFSETQ. The CDR3 DNA sequence: TGCGCCAGCAGCTTGGCACAGGGTAGCAATGAGCAGTTCTTC. This gives the protein CASSLAQGSNEQFF.

The chain couples TRBV27 to TRBJ1-2, with 9 positions matching TRBD1. There are 16 residues in the CDR3. Germline values: CDR1 MNHEY, CDR2 SMNVEV (reference sequence). Unmatched junction bases numbered 11, after V lost 5 bases and J lost 4 bases. CDR3 protein: CASSLDNRGLSYGYTF. In DNA form, the CDR3 reads TGTGCCAGCAGTCTAGACAACAGGGGGCTTTCCTATGGCTACACCTTC.

This clonotype was observed a handful of times. The CDR3 loop reads CASSLGDSGKAFF. The CDR3 bases are TGCGCCAGCAGCTTGGGGGACTCCGGGAAGGCTTTCTTT. The chain combines TRBV5-1 with TRBJ1-1; D is possibly TRBD1 (5 bases). V dropped 0 bases and J dropped 11 bases, with 14 bases sitting between them. CDR1 is SGHRS and CDR2 is YFSETQ in the germline V gene. The CDR3 consists of 13 residues.

The table lists this clonotype with a few counts. V and J are TRBV20-1 and TRBJ2-7, with a possible D match to TRBD2 (5 bases). Germline V gene data show CDR1 as DFQATT and CDR2 as SNEGSKA (reference sequence). The CDR3 is made up of 15 amino acids. Deletions cut 0 bases from V and 2 bases from J, with 14 bases between. In DNA, the CDR3 is TGCAGTGCTAGAGATCGCACTAGTTTTACCTACGAGCAGTACTTC. Translating gives CSARDRTSFTYEQYF.

The chain is built from TRBV12-3 or TRBV12-4 and TRBJ1-1, with D maybe TRBD1 (6 bases). The CDR3 loop spans 12 amino acids. V lost 6 bases and J 6 bases, leaving 11 bases between the germline ends. The CDR3 DNA is TGTGCCAGCAGGCACCAGGGGCCTGAAGCTTTCTTT. Protein sequence: CASRHQGPEAFF.

The J gene is TRBJ2-7, the V gene TRBV28, with 10 bases fitting TRBD2. Germline CDR1 reads MDHEN; CDR2 reads SYDVKM. CDR3 length: 15 amino acids. Trimming took 5 bases from V and 7 from J; bases not matched to a gene: 11. The CDR3 DNA sequence: TGTGCCAGCAGTCGACAGGCTAGCGGGAGCGATGAGCAGTACTTC. Translated: CASSRQASGSDEQYF.

This clonotype came up a few times. The chain couples TRBV20-1 to TRBJ2-1; D is unresolved. V was clipped by 1 base and J by 3 bases, with 7 bases between them. Germline V gives CDR1 DFQATT, CDR2 SNEGSKA (reference sequence). CDR3 size: 13 residues. The CDR3 spells CSARGTVYNEQFF. Here the CDR3 DNA reads TGCAGTGCTAGAGGGACGGTCTACAATGAGCAGTTCTTC.

This clonotype was seen only a few times. This chain uses TRBV18 with TRBJ2-1; 11 nucleotides line up with TRBD2. Germline V lookup: CDR1 KGHSH, CDR2 LQKENI. With 3 bases clipped from V and 8 bases from J, the junction kept 6 bases outside the gene matches. This CDR3 spans 15 amino acids. As DNA, the CDR3 is TGTGCCAGCTCACCCGGGACTAGCGGCAACTATGAGCAGTTCTTC. It specifies CASSPGTSGNYEQFF. Combining the CDR3 with reference TRBV18 and TRBJ2-1 gives the whole variable domain NAGVMQNPRHLVRRRGQEARLRCSPMKGHSHVYWYRQLPEEGLKFMVYLQKENIIDESGMPKERFSAEFPKEGPSILRIQQVVRGDSAAYFCASSPGTSGNYEQFFGPGTRLTVL.

This clonotype was observed a few times. The chain combines TRBV5-5 with TRBJ2-4, with D uncertain. This CDR3 is built from 16 residues. Germline assignment: CDR1 SGHKS and CDR2 YYEKEE (reference sequence). Deletions cut 3 bases from V and 0 bases from J, with 13 bases between. CDR3 in amino acids: CASSWSLELAKNIQYF. The CDR3 DNA is TGTGCCAGCAGCTGGTCATTAGAACTAGCCAAAAACATTCAGTACTTC.

V is TRBV6-1 and J is TRBJ2-6; 10 bases match TRBD2. The CDR3 sequence is 17 residues long. The germline V gene has CDR1 MNHNS and CDR2 SASEGT. V shed 5 bases and J 3 bases; nucleotides not matched to a gene: 7. Here the CDR3 reads CASSPLAGLGGANVLTF. In DNA form, the CDR3 reads TGTGCCAGCAGTCCACTAGCGGGACTAGGTGGGGCCAACGTCCTGACTTTC.

This clonotype was found a few times. The DNA of the CDR3 is TGCAGTGCTGAGGGAGGACTAGTCTTGTGGAATGAGCAGTTCTTC. Translated: CSAEGGLVLWNEQFF. The V and J genes are TRBV20-1 and TRBJ2-1; 7 bases are a match to TRBD2. The V gene end was trimmed by 5 bases and the J gene end by 7 bases; junction bases not matched to a gene: 14. The CDR3 is made up of 15 amino acids. Germline lookup yields CDR1 DFQATT and CDR2 SNEGSKA (reference sequence).

This clonotype appeared a few times. This sequence joins TRBV20-1 and TRBJ1-6, with 8 nucleotides matching TRBD1. The CDR3 loop spans 15 amino acids. The ends lost 5 bases at V and 7 bases at J; junction bases unmatched: 10. CDR1 is DFQATT, CDR2 SNEGSKA, per germline (reference sequence). CDR3 region: CSAELDRGLNSPLHF. The CDR3 bases are TGCAGTGCTGAGCTAGACAGGGGATTGAATTCACCCCTCCACTTT.

CDR3 in amino acids: CASRSQGAYSYEQYF. CDR3 nucleotides: TGCGCCAGCAGGAGCCAGGGGGCGTATTCCTACGAGCAGTACTTC. The chain uses TRBV5-1 and TRBJ2-7, with 8 bases that match TRBD1. From germline, CDR1 is SGHRS and CDR2 YFSETQ. This CDR3 has 15 amino acids. Germline trimming cut 5 bases from V and 1 base from J; bases unmatched to any gene: 8.

This chain links TRBV14 with TRBJ2-4; 8 bases map to TRBD1. The V gene end was trimmed by 4 bases and the J gene end by 0 bases; junction bases not matched to a gene: 5. The CDR3 has 16 amino acids. Germline values: CDR1 SGHDN, CDR2 FVKESK. The CDR3 region is CASSPGQGQAKNIQYF. The CDR3 DNA follows: TGTGCCAGCAGCCCTGGACAGGGCCAAGCCAAAAACATTCAGTACTTC.

The gene calls are TRBV18 and TRBJ1-6; 9 bases are a match to TRBD1. CDR1 is KGHSH, CDR2 LQKENI, per germline. V shed 2 bases, J shed 8 bases, and the junction held 7 bases outside the gene matches. The CDR3 covers 16 residues. Written as DNA, the CDR3 is TGTGCCAGCTCACCAATACAGGGGGCGGGAGATTCACCCCTCCACTTT. Protein: CASSPIQGAGDSPLHF.